This TCR beta chain was identified in a study of regulatory T cells in long-lasting Graves disease. This clonotype was picked up many times. Assembly of TCR beta libraries relied on iRepertoire HTBI primers together with Arm-PCR of CDR3 regions. TCRdb redid the calling of the multiplex PCR reads with MiXCR, one entry per CDR3 protein. The table includes about 380,000 distinct CDR3 sequences, around a sixth detected once. Sample time point: newly diagnosed GD, antithyroid drugs for less than 3 months. After RNA was extracted from PBMCs, the TCR library was made from it. The sequence came from a female donor with Graves disease. The specimen comprised peripheral blood mononuclear cells (PBMCs), sampled at new diagnosis, from a patient treated with antithyroid drugs.

CDR3: CASSPRLGSPLHF. The CDR3 nucleotides are TGTGCCAGCAGCCCCCGACTTGGTTCACCCCTCCACTTT. This rearrangement joins TRBV7-9 to TRBJ1-6; D remains unclear. V lost 5 bases to trimming and J lost 9 bases, with 11 bases between them. Per germline, CDR1 SEHNR and CDR2 FQNEAQ (reference sequence). The CDR3 contains 13 residues.